These T cell receptor beta chains were read from a single sample in a study of blood T cells in healthy people across ages. MiXCR, applied by TCRdb to the 5' RACE reads, yields one record per CDR3 protein. The data show over 950,000 distinct CDR3 sequences, just over 50% seen once. The source material was blood. These receptors all come from a woman aged 55-69 years in good health. CDR3s include the opening cysteine and the closing phenylalanine or tryptophan. A D gene is named only where the DNA matches it firmly. Size values are once, few and many counts, or a class for expanded clones, and some rows have none.

abundance,d_gene,j_gene,v_gene,CDR3aa,CDR3nt
.,TRBD2,TRBJ2-7,TRBV7-8,CASSLEGLAGIYEQYF,TGTGCCAGCAGCTTAGAAGGACTAGCGGGAATCTACGAGCAGTACTTC
.,TRBD1,TRBJ2-1,TRBV7-9,CASSIWTGVNEQFF,TGTGCCAGCAGCATTTGGACAGGGGTCAATGAGCAGTTCTTC
.,.,TRBJ1-2,TRBV20-1,CSARSGPNYGYTF,TGCAGTGCTAGATCGGGGCCCAACTATGGCTACACCTTC
.,TRBD2,TRBJ2-2,TRBV20-1,CSARDSASGRRGELFF,TGCAGTGCTAGAGATTCGGCTAGCGGGAGACGCGGGGAGCTGTTTTTT
.,.,TRBJ2-7,TRBV7-3,CASSSGLPYNEQYF,TGTGCCAGCAGCTCTGGGCTGCCCTACAATGAGCAGTACTTC
.,TRBD2,TRBJ2-5,TRBV7-6,CASSLGRATQYF,TGTGCCAGCAGCCTCGGGAGGGCGACCCAGTACTTC
.,.,TRBJ2-5,TRBV29-1,CSVGWRGEQYF,TGCAGCGTTGGTTGGCGGGGTGAGCAGTACTTC
.,TRBD1,TRBJ2-7,TRBV20-1,CSATGQTGFSYEQYF,TGCAGTGCTACAGGTCAGACAGGGTTTAGCTACGAGCAGTACTTC
.,.,TRBJ1-5,TRBV10-1,CASRTGWYQPRHF,TGCGCCAGTCGAACAGGGTGGTATCAGCCCCGGCATTTT
.,.,TRBJ2-7,TRBV6-6,CASSYSGPGYEQYF,TGTGCCAGCAGTTACTCGGGACCAGGTTACGAGCAGTACTTC
.,.,TRBJ1-4,TRBV7-9,CASSFVGRELEKLFF,TGTGCCAGCAGCTTTGTTGGCAGGGAGCTCGAAAAACTGTTTTTT
.,TRBD2,TRBJ2-5,TRBV7-2,CASSLGSGTRETQYF,TGTGCCAGCAGCTTAGGTAGCGGGACTCGAGAGACCCAGTACTTC
.,.,TRBJ2-3,TRBV6-2/TRBV6-3,CASSYTAITDTQYF,TGTGCCAGCAGTTATACGGCGATCACAGATACGCAGTATTTT
.,.,TRBJ1-6,TRBV6-5,CASSRDRTDLNSPLHF,TGTGCCAGCAGCCGAGACCGGACAGATTTAAATTCACCCCTCCACTTT
.,TRBD1,TRBJ2-1,TRBV19,CASQQGAWINEQFF,TGTGCCAGCCAACAGGGGGCATGGATCAATGAGCAGTTCTTC
.,.,TRBJ2-7,TRBV25-1,CASSEAGGRIHEQYF,TGTGCCAGCAGTGAAGCAGGGGGGCGCATCCACGAGCAGTACTTC
.,TRBD2,TRBJ2-1,TRBV10-3,CAISEPRLADDHNEQFF,TGTGCCATCAGTGAGCCGAGACTAGCGGATGACCACAATGAGCAGTTCTTC
few,.,TRBJ1-6,TRBV4-1,CASSPMNRRFYNSPLHF,TGCGCCAGCAGCCCGATGAACAGGAGATTCTATAATTCACCCCTCCACTTT
.,.,TRBJ2-3,TRBV12-3/TRBV12-4,CASSPSLSLGISDTQYF,TGTGCCAGCAGTCCCTCCTTATCCCTAGGGATCTCAGATACGCAGTATTTT
many,TRBD2,TRBJ2-7,TRBV4-1,CASSHGTSGLYEQYF,TGCGCCAGCAGCCACGGGACTAGCGGACTCTACGAGCAGTACTTC
few,.,TRBJ2-7,TRBV27,CASSFSPGTSYEQYF,TGTGCCAGCAGTTTTTCCCCGGGGACCTCCTACGAGCAGTACTTC
few,TRBD2,TRBJ2-7,TRBV28,CASTGGWRTDAYEQYF,TGTGCCAGCACCGGGGGGTGGAGGACTGACGCCTACGAGCAGTACTTC
.,.,TRBJ2-3,TRBV20-1,CSAINPAGQRTDTQYF,TGCAGTGCTATTAATCCAGCGGGTCAGAGGACAGATACGCAGTATTTT
once,.,TRBJ2-1,TRBV11-2,CASSQLKGQFF,TGTGCCAGCAGCCAACTAAAAGGGCAGTTCTTC
few,.,TRBJ2-5,TRBV4-2,CASSQLHRDLGGQYF,TGTGCCAGCAGCCAGCTACACAGGGACTTGGGGGGGCAGTACTTC
.,.,TRBJ2-3,TRBV12-3/TRBV12-4,CASSVGTTHTQYF,TGTGCCAGCAGTGTAGGTACTACACATACGCAGTATTTT
.,.,TRBJ1-4,TRBV13,CASSLGARGPSDNEKLFF,TGTGCCAGCAGCTTAGGGGCCAGGGGCCCGTCGGATAATGAAAAACTGTTTTTT
few,TRBD2,TRBJ2-3,TRBV28,CASEFRTSGTYTDTQYF,TGTGCCAGCGAGTTTCGGACTAGCGGGACTTACACAGATACGCAGTATTTT
.,.,TRBJ1-2,TRBV12-3/TRBV12-4,CASSYGTGYTF,TGTGCCAGCAGTTATGGGACCGGCTACACCTTC
once,TRBD1,TRBJ2-2,TRBV29-1,CSVGVGGGTGELFF,TGCAGCGTTGGTGTAGGGGGCGGCACCGGGGAGCTGTTTTTT
.,.,TRBJ2-1,TRBV27,CASSFAGPAYNEQFF,TGTGCCAGCAGTTTCGCGGGGCCGGCTTACAATGAGCAGTTCTTC
.,TRBD1,TRBJ2-7,TRBV20-1,CSARPGQGIYEQYF,TGCAGTGCTAGGCCGGGACAGGGTATCTACGAGCAGTACTTC
.,.,TRBJ2-3,TRBV15,CATSRERHQATDTQYF,TGTGCCACCAGCAGAGAAAGACACCAAGCCACAGATACGCAGTATTTT
.,TRBD2,TRBJ2-1,TRBV6-6,CASSYGVVAGVNEQFF,TGTGCCAGCAGTTACGGAGTAGTAGCGGGAGTAAATGAGCAGTTCTTC
.,.,TRBJ2-5,TRBV6-1,CASSNAPGETQYF,TGTGCCAGCAGCAATGCCCCCGGGGAGACCCAGTACTTC
few,.,TRBJ2-6,TRBV29-1,CSAEGGSSGANVLTF,TGCAGCGCCGAAGGCGGCTCCTCTGGGGCCAACGTCCTGACTTTC
once,TRBD2,TRBJ2-1,TRBV4-1,CASSVLTSGTYNEQFF,TGCGCCAGCAGCGTTTTAACTAGCGGGACCTACAATGAGCAGTTCTTC
.,.,TRBJ1-2,TRBV14,CASSQDLSTAYPYGYTF,TGTGCCAGCAGCCAAGATTTAAGCACGGCGTACCCCTATGGCTACACCTTC
.,.,TRBJ1-2,TRBV4-1,CASSRGGSWRGYTF,TGCGCCAGCAGCAGGGGAGGGTCCTGGCGCGGCTACACCTTC
.,.,TRBJ2-5,TRBV6-2/TRBV6-3,CASSYFREETQYF,TGTGCCAGCAGTTACTTTCGCGAGGAGACCCAGTACTTC